This TCR beta chain was retrieved from a study of spatial heterogeneity in lung cancer. This clonotype was detected only a few times. TCRdb itself ran the 5' RACE reads through MiXCR, one entry per CDR3 protein. Here the sample spans about 80,000 distinct CDR3 sequences, about 8.5% being singletons. Trimming cost V 8 bases and J 5 bases, with 15 bases left between them. The CDR3 sequence is 13 residues long. In germline, CDR1 is MNHNY, CDR2 SVGAGI (reference sequence). The time point was: sample taken at primary tumor resection. The input for sequencing was PBMCs, taken at surgery. The sequence came from a male donor with early-stage non-small cell lung cancer. This rearrangement joins TRBV6-6 to TRBJ2-5; TRBD1 is a possible D gene (6 bases). The CDR3 sequence is CASAPQGRETQYF. The CDR3 DNA sequence: TGTGCCAGCGCTCCTCAGGGGCGTGAGACCCAGTACTTC.